Shown below are 9 T cell receptor beta chains from a single sample sequenced in a study of blood T cell repertoires in COVID-19. This table comes from immunoSEQ multiplex PCR, and its TCRdb copy is limited to in-frame clones, with some not included. This sample has 150,000 or so clones, with over 75% found just once. The specimen sequenced was peripheral blood. The source is a man in his 70s who had recovered from COVID-19.

This chain joins TRBV7-2 and TRBJ2-3, with a tentative D call TRBD2 (6 bases). Trimming took 1 base from V and 3 from J, leaving 14 bases between them. The CDR3 is made up of 16 amino acids. CDR1 and CDR2 from the germline V gene are SGHTA and FQGNSA. CDR3: CASSLVGGVGTDTQYF. In nucleotides, the CDR3 is TGTGCCAGCAGCTTAGTCGGGGGAGTAGGAACAGATACGCAGTATTTT. Supplemented by reference TRBV7-2 and TRBJ2-3, the full variable domain reads GAGVSQSPSNKVTEKGKDVELRCDPISGHTALYWYRQSLGQGLEFLIYFQGNSAPDKSGLPSDRFSAERTGGSVSTLTIQRTQQEDSAVYLCASSLVGGVGTDTQYFGPGTRLTVL.

This chain connects TRBV5-1 to TRBJ2-3; D is undetermined. This CDR3 comprises 14 residues. Germline V gene lookup returns CDR1 SGHRS and CDR2 YFSETQ. V shed 1 base and J shed 4 bases, with 10 bases lying between them. DNA for the CDR3: TGCGCCAGCAGCTTGAACGGTCCTCCAGATACGCAGTATTTT. Protein sequence: CASSLNGPPDTQYF.

This clone has only one observation. V is TRBV27 and J is TRBJ1-1; 9 bases line up with TRBD1. The J segment lost 3 bases and the V segment lost 2 bases, leaving 4 bases of the junction unmatched. The germline gives CDR1 MNHEY, CDR2 SMNVEV (reference sequence). The CDR3 is 15 amino acids. CDR3 coding DNA: TGTGCCAGCAGTTTAGGGACAGGGTCTTACACTGAAGCTTTCTTT. Protein: CASSLGTGSYTEAFF.

V is TRBV5-6 and J is TRBJ1-5; tentatively, D is TRBD1 (5 bases). Per germline, CDR1 SGHDT and CDR2 YYEEEE. This CDR3 is 15 amino acids long. V dropped 4 bases and J dropped 5 bases, with 16 bases sitting between them. The CDR3 spells CASSRHGAVDQPQHF. CDR3 DNA: TGTGCCAGCAGCCGACATGGGGCAGTTGATCAGCCCCAGCATTTT.

The V gene is TRBV28, the J gene TRBJ1-6, with TRBD1 matching over 11 bases. The CDR3 is made up of 14 amino acids. V lost 4 bases to trimming and J lost 8 bases; unmatched junction nucleotides: 1. The germline V gene encodes CDR1 MDHEN and CDR2 SYDVKM. For the CDR3, the DNA is TGTGCCAGCAGTTGGGGACAGGGGGATTCACCCCTCCACTTT. Protein: CASSWGQGDSPLHF.

This chain links TRBV6-5 with TRBJ1-2, with TRBD1 as a possible D gene (5 bases). Germline V CDR1 and CDR2: MNHEY, SVGAGI. V lost 6 bases and J lost 6, with 17 bases in between. The CDR3 contains 14 residues. This CDR3 is CASRKGGANDGYTF. CDR3 sequence (DNA): TGTGCCAGCAGGAAGGGAGGGGCAAACGATGGCTACACCTTC.

This chain uses TRBV4-3 with TRBJ2-3; D not resolved. V was shortened by 4 bases and J by 0 bases, with 8 bases between the two germline ends. Germline V CDR1 and CDR2: LGHNA, YSLEER. This CDR3 is built from 14 residues. The CDR3 here is CASSLFSSTDTQYF. CDR3 nucleotides: TGCGCCAGCAGCCTATTTTCTAGCACAGATACGCAGTATTTT.

The J gene is TRBJ1-1, the V gene TRBV10-3; D is perhaps TRBD1 (6 bases). The CDR3 loop spans 13 amino acids. The germline V gene encodes CDR1 ENHRY and CDR2 SYGVKD. V lost 8 bases, J lost 3 bases, and 13 bases lay in between. This chain's CDR3 is CAIGGGRDTEAFF. The CDR3, as DNA: TGTGCCATCGGGGGGGGCAGGGACACTGAAGCTTTCTTT.

The rearrangement links TRBV5-4 to TRBJ1-6, with TRBD1 as a possible D gene (5 bases). With 0 bases removed from V and 10 bases from J, the gap between germline ends came to 11 bases. The CDR3 length is 14 residues. Germline assignment: CDR1 SGHNT and CDR2 YYREEE (reference sequence). The DNA of the CDR3 is TGTGCCAGCAGCTTGGAGGCAGGGCAATCACCCCTCCACTTT. Protein: CASSLEAGQSPLHF.